The 20 T cell receptor beta chains below were found in one sample sequenced in a study of OX40 agonist ivuxolimab in advanced cancers. TCRdb's table, derived via immunoSEQ multiplex PCR, lists solely in-frame clones and lacks some. The sample lists 65,000 to 80,000 clones; around 87% were seen once. This specimen consisted of CD4+ or CD8+ T cells sorted from blood, obtained in a trial of the OX40 agonist ivuxolimab. These receptor sequences come from an adult with an advanced solid tumor such as melanoma, head and neck, liver or kidney cancer.

The CDR3 DNA is TGTGCCAGCACCCCCGCGGGGGGGGTGGAGGCCGGGGAGCTGTTTTTT. Translating it yields CASTPAGGVEAGELFF. This chain links TRBV5-4 with TRBJ2-2; 9 nucleotides line up with TRBD2. J lost 6 bases, V lost 6 bases, and 12 bases had no gene match. Germline V gives CDR1 SGHNT, CDR2 YYREEE (reference sequence). The CDR3 has 16 residues.

The chain couples TRBV19 to TRBJ2-7; 9 bases map to TRBD1. Germline-derived CDR1 and CDR2 are LNHDA and SQIVND (reference sequence). The CDR3 is 13 residues long. Losses at the gene ends were 5 bases for V and 7 bases for J; bases not matched to a gene: 6. The CDR3 is CASSPQGTGEQYF. DNA for the CDR3: TGTGCCAGTAGTCCGCAGGGGACAGGGGAGCAGTACTTC.

The V and J genes are TRBV7-9 and TRBJ1-4, with D perhaps TRBD1 (5 bases). Germline V gene data show CDR1 as SEHNR and CDR2 as FQNEAQ (reference sequence). The CDR3 loop spans 16 amino acids. The V gene lost 5 bases and the J gene lost 2 bases, with 15 bases spanning the gap. DNA for the CDR3: TGTGCCAGCAGCGGTCGGGAGGGGTGGACTAATGAAAAACTGTTTTTT. Its translation: CASSGREGWTNEKLFF.

The gene calls are TRBV9 and TRBJ2-5; TRBD2 matches 7 bases. The CDR3 extends over 14 amino acids. J gave up 4 bases and V 4 bases, and 7 bases lay outside the gene matches. CDR1 and CDR2 (germline): SGDLS, YYNGEE. CDR3 in amino acids: CASSPTTSRETQYF. CDR3 nucleotides: TGTGCCAGCAGCCCCACGACTAGCCGAGAGACCCAGTACTTC.

V and J are TRBV4-1 and TRBJ1-1; possible D gene TRBD1, 5 bases. V was clipped by 6 bases and J by 10 bases, with 15 bases between them. Germline assignment: CDR1 MGHRA and CDR2 YSYEKL. This CDR3 is 12 amino acids long. The CDR3 loop reads CASSPRGLGAFF. CDR3 DNA sequence: TGCGCCAGCAGTCCCCGGGGACTGGGAGCTTTCTTT.

The V call is TRBV5-1, the J call TRBJ2-3, with 8 bases aligning to TRBD2. The CDR3 covers 17 residues. From germline, CDR1 is SGHRS and CDR2 YFSETQ. V gave up 3 bases and J gave up 6 bases; unmatched junction bases: 15. Here the CDR3 DNA reads TGCGCCAGCAGCTCTGGCGCACCGGGACTAGATCGTGATACGCAGTATTTT. Translating it yields CASSSGAPGLDRDTQYF.

The chain links TRBV5-5 to TRBJ2-2; TRBD2 aligns across 9 bases. The ends lost 4 bases at V and 3 bases at J; junction bases unmatched: 13. CDR1 is SGHKS, CDR2 YYEKEE, per germline (reference sequence). CDR3 length: 18 amino acids. The CDR3 nucleotides are TGTGCCAGCAGCCTAACGGGGCTAGCGGGAACACACACCGGGGAGCTGTTTTTT. Translation gives CASSLTGLAGTHTGELFF.

The chain uses TRBV5-5 and TRBJ2-7, with D tentatively TRBD1 or TRBD2 (5 bases each). The germline V gene has CDR1 SGHKS and CDR2 YYEKEE (reference sequence). The CDR3 covers 12 residues. Trimming cost V 1 base and J 6 bases, with 8 bases left between them. DNA of the CDR3: TGTGCCAGCAGCTTGCGGGACCGCGAGCAGTACTTC. Encoded protein: CASSLRDREQYF.

This clone showed up just a few times. The gene calls are TRBV11-1 and TRBJ2-5; 7 nucleotides line up with TRBD2. With V trimmed by 8 bases and J by 1 base, 7 bases remained unmatched. This CDR3 spans 14 amino acids. CDR1 SGHAT and CDR2 FQDESV come from the germline V gene (reference sequence). CDR3 sequence: CASEVSGFQETQYF. CDR3 DNA: TGTGCCAGCGAGGTTAGCGGGTTCCAAGAGACCCAGTACTTC.

The chain has TRBV2 and TRBJ2-1, with TRBD2 as a possible D gene (6 bases). CDR1 is SNHLY and CDR2 is FYNNEI in the germline V gene. The CDR3 runs to 13 residues. Trimming took 8 bases from V and 4 from J, leaving 12 bases between them. CDR3 sequence: CASYGLKYNEQFF. As DNA, the CDR3 is TGTGCCAGCTACGGACTAAAATACAATGAGCAGTTCTTC.

This rearrangement joins TRBV10-1 to TRBJ1-2; D is unresolved. The V gene's germline CDR1 is WNHNN and CDR2 SYGVQD (reference sequence). The CDR3 is 14 amino acids. Between the trimmed V and J ends, which lost 8 bases and 0 bases, there was a span of 13 bases. The CDR3 reads CASPSRRTNYGYTF. CDR3 DNA sequence: TGCGCCAGCCCATCCAGGCGGACTAACTATGGCTACACCTTC.

In its sample, this clone was seen a few times. The V gene is TRBV7-7, the J gene TRBJ1-1; D is unresolved. V lost 1 base and J lost 0, with 3 bases in between. Germline V gene data show CDR1 as SSHAT and CDR2 as FNYEAQ (reference sequence). The CDR3 totals 13 residues. CDR3: CASSLELNTEAFF. CDR3 sequence (DNA): TGTGCCAGCAGCTTAGAACTGAACACTGAAGCTTTCTTT.

This chain uses TRBV20-1 with TRBJ2-5; D call uncertain. There are 11 residues in the CDR3. In germline, CDR1 is DFQATT, CDR2 SNEGSKA (reference sequence). V was shortened by 5 bases and J by 7 bases, with 11 bases between the two germline ends. The CDR3 protein is CSAALDATQYF. The CDR3 region has the DNA TGCAGTGCTGCCCTGGACGCGACCCAGTACTTC.

The gene calls are TRBV7-7 and TRBJ2-2; TRBD2 aligns across 14 bases. CDR3 length: 16 amino acids. The V and J ends lost 10 bases and 1 base, in that order; junction bases with no gene match: 5. CDR1 and CDR2 from the germline V gene are SSHAT and FNYEAQ (reference sequence). The CDR3 DNA reads TGTGCCACACGAGGGACTAGCGGGGGGAACACCGGGGAGCTGTTTTTT. Its protein is CATRGTSGGNTGELFF.

The rearrangement uses TRBV4-1 and TRBJ2-7, with TRBD1 as a possible D gene (6 bases). Per germline, CDR1 MGHRA and CDR2 YSYEKL. This CDR3 is 14 amino acids long. The V end lost 4 bases, the J end lost 4 bases, and 14 bases lay between the germline ends. CDR3 sequence reads: CASSPLGGMYEQYF. DNA for the CDR3: TGCGCCAGCAGCCCCCTAGGGGGTATGTACGAGCAGTACTTC.

The rearrangement uses TRBV4-1 and TRBJ1-2, with D uncertain. The germline V and J ends were trimmed by 5 bases and 4 bases, with 11 bases remaining between them. The V gene's germline CDR1 is MGHRA and CDR2 YSYEKL. This CDR3 has 13 amino acids. CDR3 protein: CASSTGSSYGYTF. Here the CDR3 DNA reads TGCGCCAGCAGCACTGGTAGTTCCTATGGCTACACCTTC.

V gene TRBV30 combines with J gene TRBJ1-2, with unresolved D. Trimming removed 4 bases from V and 5 bases from J, with 11 bases in between. Germline V gives CDR1 GTSNPN, CDR2 SVGIG (reference sequence). The CDR3 runs 12 residues. CDR3 sequence (DNA): TGTGCCTGGACCGTCGGCCCATATGGCTACACCTTC. This codes for CAWTVGPYGYTF. Drawing the rest from reference TRBV30 and TRBJ1-2, the complete variable domain is SQTIHQWPATLVQPVGSPLSLECTVEGTSNPNLYWYRQAAGRGLQLLFYSVGIGQISSEVPQNLSASRPQDRQFILSSKKLLLSDSGFYLCAWTVGPYGYTFGSGTRLTVV.

The chain links TRBV2 to TRBJ2-5; 13 bases fit TRBD2. With 4 bases clipped from V and 1 base from J, the junction kept 3 bases outside the gene matches. Germline V CDR1 and CDR2: SNHLY, FYNNEI. The CDR3 is made up of 16 amino acids. As DNA, the CDR3 is TGTGCCAGCAGTGGACTAGCGGGGGGACCCCAAGAGACCCAGTACTTC. Its protein is CASSGLAGGPQETQYF.

J is TRBJ2-3 and V is TRBV9; D perhaps matches TRBD2 (6 bases). The CDR3 has 14 amino acids. Germline values: CDR1 SGDLS, CDR2 YYNGEE. The V and J ends lost 3 bases and 1 base respectively, with 9 bases between them. In DNA form, the CDR3 reads TGTGCCAGCAGCGCGGGACTGGGCACAGATACGCAGTATTTT. It yields the protein CASSAGLGTDTQYF.

The rearrangement links TRBV6-1 to TRBJ2-7; a weak D match, TRBD2 (6 bases). Trimming cost V 7 bases and J 7 bases, with 17 bases left between them. CDR1 and CDR2 from the germline V gene are MNHNS and SASEGT. The CDR3 length is 13 residues. CDR3 sequence (DNA): TGTGCCAGCAAGGTCGGGGCCGCGGGGGAGCAGTACTTC. It specifies CASKVGAAGEQYF.